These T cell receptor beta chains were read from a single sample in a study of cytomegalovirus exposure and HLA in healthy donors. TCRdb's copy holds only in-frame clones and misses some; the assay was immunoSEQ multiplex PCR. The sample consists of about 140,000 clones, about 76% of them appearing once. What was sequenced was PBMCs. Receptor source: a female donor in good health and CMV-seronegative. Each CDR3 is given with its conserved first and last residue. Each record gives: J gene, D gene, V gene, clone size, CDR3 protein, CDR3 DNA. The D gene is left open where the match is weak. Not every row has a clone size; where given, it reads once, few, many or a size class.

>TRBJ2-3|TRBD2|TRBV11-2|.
CASSPSWTSIDTQYF
TGTGCCAGCAGCCCATCCTGGACTAGCATTGATACGCAGTATTTT
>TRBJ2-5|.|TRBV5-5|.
CASSLLAVETQYF
TGTGCCAGCAGCTTGTTGGCTGTGGAGACCCAGTACTTC
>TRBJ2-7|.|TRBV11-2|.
CASSFGLPPTYEQYF
TGTGCCAGCAGCTTTGGCCTTCCCCCGACCTACGAGCAGTACTTC
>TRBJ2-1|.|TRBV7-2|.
CASSSQSYNEQFF
TGTGCCAGCAGCTCCCAATCCTACAATGAGCAGTTCTTC
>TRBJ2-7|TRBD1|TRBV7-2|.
CASSLEWTGATYEQYF
TGTGCCAGCAGCTTAGAATGGACAGGGGCTACCTACGAGCAGTACTTC
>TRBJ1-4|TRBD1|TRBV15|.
CATSRTGTGLANEKLFF
TGTGCCACCAGCAGGACCGGGACAGGCCTCGCTAATGAAAAACTGTTTTTT
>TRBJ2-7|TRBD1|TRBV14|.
CASRDRGPRSSYEQYF
TGTGCCAGCAGAGACAGGGGCCCCAGGAGCTCCTACGAGCAGTACTTC
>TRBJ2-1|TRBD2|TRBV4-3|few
CASSQGLAGNNEQFF
TGCGCCAGCAGCCAAGGGTTAGCGGGGAATAATGAGCAGTTCTTC
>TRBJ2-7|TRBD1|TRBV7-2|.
CASSDRTGGDEQYF
TGTGCCAGCAGCGACCGGACAGGGGGCGACGAGCAGTACTTC
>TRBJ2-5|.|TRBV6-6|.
CASSLDGGRLETQYF
TGTGCCAGCAGCCTCGACGGGGGGCGGCTCGAGACCCAGTACTTC
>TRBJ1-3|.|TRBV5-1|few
CASRDRLISGNTIYF
TGCGCCAGCAGGGACAGACTAATTTCTGGAAACACCATATATTTT
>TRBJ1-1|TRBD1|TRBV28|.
CASPGDRALNTEAFF
TGTGCCAGTCCAGGGGACAGGGCCTTGAACACTGAAGCTTTCTTT
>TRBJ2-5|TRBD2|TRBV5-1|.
CASSRTTSGGSGETQYF
TGCGCCAGCAGCCGAACCACTAGCGGGGGTTCAGGAGAGACCCAGTACTTC
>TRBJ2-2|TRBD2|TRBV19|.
CASWDLAGNTGELFF
TGTGCCAGTTGGGACCTAGCGGGGAACACCGGGGAGCTGTTTTTT
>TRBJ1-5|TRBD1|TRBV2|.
CASSYPGGGTGIQPQHF
TGTGCCAGCAGTTACCCGGGGGGAGGGACAGGGATTCAGCCCCAGCATTTT
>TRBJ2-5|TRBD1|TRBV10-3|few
CASSEGTAQETQYF
TGTGCCAGCAGTGAAGGGACAGCTCAAGAGACCCAGTACTTC
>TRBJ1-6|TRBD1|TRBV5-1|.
CASRSGGVSSPLHF
TGCGCCAGCAGATCAGGGGGCGTATCTTCACCCCTCCACTTT
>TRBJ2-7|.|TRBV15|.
CATSSQQGRSYEQYF
TGTGCCACCAGCAGCCAACAGGGCCGCTCCTACGAGCAGTACTTC
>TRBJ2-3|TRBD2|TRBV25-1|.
CASSPGTSGRADTQYF
TGTGCCAGCAGCCCTGGGACTAGCGGGAGGGCAGATACGCAGTATTTT
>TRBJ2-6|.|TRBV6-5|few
CASSRGGANVLTF
TGTGCCAGCAGCAGGGGCGGGGCCAACGTCCTGACTTTC
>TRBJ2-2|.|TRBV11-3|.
CASSRGQDTGELFF
TGTGCCAGCAGCCGAGGACAAGACACCGGGGAGCTGTTTTTT
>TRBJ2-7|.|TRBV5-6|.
CASSLESLFGYEQYF
TGTGCCAGCAGCTTGGAATCGCTGTTCGGCTACGAGCAGTACTTC
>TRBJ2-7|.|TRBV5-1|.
CASSPQGGQFLYEQYF
TGCGCCAGCAGCCCCCAGGGGGGACAGTTCCTCTACGAGCAGTACTTC
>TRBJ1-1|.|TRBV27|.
CATRWGPYTEAFF
TGTGCCACCCGCTGGGGGCCATACACTGAAGCTTTCTTT
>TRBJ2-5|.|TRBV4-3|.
CASSQELRAQETQYF
TGCGCCAGCAGCCAAGAGTTGAGGGCCCAAGAGACCCAGTACTTC
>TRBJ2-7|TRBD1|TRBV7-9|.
CASSFGQGYEQYF
TGTGCCAGCAGCTTCGGACAGGGCTACGAGCAGTACTTC
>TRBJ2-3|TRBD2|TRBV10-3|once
CATAGGFSTDTQYF
TGTGCCACGGCGGGAGGGTTCAGTACCGATACGCAGTATTTT
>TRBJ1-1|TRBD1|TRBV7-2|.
CASSLVQGVTEAFF
TGTGCCAGCAGCTTAGTGCAGGGGGTCACTGAAGCTTTCTTT
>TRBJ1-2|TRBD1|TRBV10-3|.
CAISERRDSRLYGYTF
TGTGCCATCAGCGAACGCCGGGACAGCAGACTCTATGGCTACACCTTC
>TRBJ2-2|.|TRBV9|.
CASSVVVTGELFF
TGTGCCAGCAGCGTTGTAGTCACCGGGGAGCTGTTTTTT
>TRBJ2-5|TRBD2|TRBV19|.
CASSFRTSGYQETQYF
TGTGCCAGTAGTTTCCGGACTAGCGGGTATCAAGAGACCCAGTACTTC
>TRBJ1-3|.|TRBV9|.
CASSVAWDIGNTIYF
TGTGCCAGCAGCGTAGCTTGGGACATAGGAAACACCATATATTTT
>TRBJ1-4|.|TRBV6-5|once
CASSTYKSTNEKLFF
TGTGCCAGCAGTACCTATAAATCAACTAATGAAAAACTGTTTTTT
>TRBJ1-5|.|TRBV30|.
CAWRGRGRGNQPQHF
TGTGCCTGGAGAGGTAGGGGAAGGGGCAATCAGCCCCAGCATTTT
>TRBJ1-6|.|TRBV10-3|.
CAISEGGAIHF
TGTGCCATCAGTGAAGGGGGGGCAATCCACTTT
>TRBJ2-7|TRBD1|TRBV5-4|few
CASSPRTGSGEQYF
TGTGCCAGCAGCCCACGGACAGGGTCGGGCGAGCAGTACTTC
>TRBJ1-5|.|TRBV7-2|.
CASSLVPGGNQPQHF
TGTGCCAGCAGCTTAGTACCGGGGGGAAATCAGCCCCAGCATTTT
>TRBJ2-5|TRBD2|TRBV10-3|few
CATEGPGLAAREQYF
TGTGCCACGGAGGGCCCGGGACTAGCCGCCCGGGAGCAGTACTTC
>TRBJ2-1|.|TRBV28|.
CASSLSGTYNEQFF
TGTGCCAGCAGTTTGTCAGGGACATACAATGAGCAGTTCTTC
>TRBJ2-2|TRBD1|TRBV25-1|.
CASSGTGGVIGELFF
TGTGCCAGCTCCGGGACAGGGGGGGTAATCGGGGAGCTGTTTTTT
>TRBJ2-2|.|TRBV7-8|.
CASSLVVSANTGELFF
TGTGCCAGCAGCTTAGTGGTTAGCGCGAACACCGGGGAGCTGTTTTTT
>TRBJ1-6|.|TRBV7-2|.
CASSFSLFNSPLHF
TGTGCCAGCAGCTTTTCTTTGTTTAATTCACCCCTCCACTTT
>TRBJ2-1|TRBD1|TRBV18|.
CASSPRDRTEQFF
TGTGCCAGCTCACCAAGGGACAGGACAGAGCAGTTCTTC
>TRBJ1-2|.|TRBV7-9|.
CASSFRLVQSYGYTF
TGTGCCAGCAGCTTCAGGCTGGTACAGAGCTATGGCTACACCTTC
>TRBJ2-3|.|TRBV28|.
CASSGAGALPDTQYF
TGTGCCAGCAGCGGGGCGGGGGCGCTTCCAGATACGCAGTATTTT